The entry below describes one TCR beta chain. Its antigen remains unidentified. CDR1 MNHNY and CDR2 SVGAGI come from the germline V gene (reference sequence). V dropped 6 bases and J dropped 5 bases, with 8 bases sitting between them. This CDR3 contains 11 residues. The data stem from a study of CD8+ T cells in alopecia areata. Across the whole study: Treatment of the treated patients consisted of oral tofacitinib, 5 to 10 mg twice daily. A 6-month off-drug phase came after tofacitinib, which had lasted 6 to 18 months. Study-wide findings and caveats: Scalp samples also yield sequences from resident alphabeta T cells of normal skin.

After isolation, RNA underwent reverse transcription to generate cDNA as the sequencing template. This table comes from immunoSEQ multiplex PCR, and its TCRdb copy is limited to in-frame clones, with some not included. The sample includes about 97,000 clones, more than 35% of them seen just once. The sequencing input was CD4+ T cells sorted from blood. The receptor was derived from a human donor with alopecia areata. The chain uses TRBV6-6 and TRBJ2-7; D unresolved. The CDR3 region is CASSVEHEQYF. The CDR3 DNA reads as TGTGCCAGCAGCGTTGAACACGAGCAGTACTTC.